This T cell receptor (beta chain) is from a study of shared clonotypes between healthy human individuals. General study findings and limits: In a few donors, around 5.5% of naive CD4 clonotypes appeared in common. Generally, naive subsets came out with larger estimated richness than memory subsets.

CDR3 length: 14 amino acids. Trimming shortened V by 4 bases and J by 4 bases, and 13 bases separated the two germline ends. CDR1 and CDR2 from the germline V gene are MDHEN and SYDVKM. Note on this clone: Antigen unknown.

The table came from immunoSEQ multiplex PCR; TCRdb's copy has only in-frame clones and leaves some out. Here the sample spans around 88,000 clones, 67% being singletons. To make CD8 memory, CD45RO+ cells were put together with CCR7-negative CD45RA+ TemRA cells. This clonotype was obtained from a man aged 30 to 45 in good health. The V call is TRBV28, the J call TRBJ2-5; D might be TRBD1 (5 bases). The sample comprised memory CD8+ T cells sorted from blood. Subset described: CD45RO+ cells pooled with CCR7-negative TemRA cells. CDR3 sequence (DNA): TGTGCCAGCAGTTATTTGAGTCAGGGAGAGACCCAGTACTTC. Its translation: CASSYLSQGETQYF.